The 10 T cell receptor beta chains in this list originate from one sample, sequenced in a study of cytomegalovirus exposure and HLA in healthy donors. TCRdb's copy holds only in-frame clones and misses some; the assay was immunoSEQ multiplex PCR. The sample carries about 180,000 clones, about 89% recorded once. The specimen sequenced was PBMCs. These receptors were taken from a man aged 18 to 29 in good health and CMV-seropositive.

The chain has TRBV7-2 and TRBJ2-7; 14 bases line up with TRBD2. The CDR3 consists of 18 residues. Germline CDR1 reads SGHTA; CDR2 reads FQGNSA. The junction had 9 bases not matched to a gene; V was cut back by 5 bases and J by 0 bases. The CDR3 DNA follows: TGTGCCAGCAGCCTGAGTGGGACTAGCGGGAGTTTCTCCTACGAGCAGTACTTC. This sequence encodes CASSLSGTSGSFSYEQYF.

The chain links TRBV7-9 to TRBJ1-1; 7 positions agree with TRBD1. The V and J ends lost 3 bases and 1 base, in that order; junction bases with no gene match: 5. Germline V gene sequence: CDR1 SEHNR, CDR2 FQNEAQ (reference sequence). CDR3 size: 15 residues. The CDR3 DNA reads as TGTGCCAGCAGCTTTCCGGGACAGCCGAACACTGAAGCTTTCTTT. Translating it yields CASSFPGQPNTEAFF.

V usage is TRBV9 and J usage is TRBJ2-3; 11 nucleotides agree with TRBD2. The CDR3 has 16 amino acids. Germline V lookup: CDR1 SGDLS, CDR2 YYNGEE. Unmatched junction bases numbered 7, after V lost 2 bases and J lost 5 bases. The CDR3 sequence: CASSVLAGGLGDTQYF. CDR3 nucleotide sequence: TGTGCCAGCAGCGTCTTAGCGGGGGGGCTCGGAGATACGCAGTATTTT. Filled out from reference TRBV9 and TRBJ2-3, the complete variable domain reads DSGVTQTPKHLITATGQRVTLRCSPRSGDLSVYWYQQSLDQGLQFLIQYYNGEERAKGNILERFSAQQFPDLHSELNLSSLELGDSALYFCASSVLAGGLGDTQYFGPGTRLTVL.

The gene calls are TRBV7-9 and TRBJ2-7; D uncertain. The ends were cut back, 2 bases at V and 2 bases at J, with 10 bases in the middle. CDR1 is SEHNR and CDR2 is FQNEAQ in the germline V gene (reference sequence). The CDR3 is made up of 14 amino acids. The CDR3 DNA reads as TGTGCCAGCAGCTTACGGGTCTCTCCCTACGAGCAGTACTTC. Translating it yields CASSLRVSPYEQYF. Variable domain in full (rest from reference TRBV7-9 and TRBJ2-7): DTGVSQNPRHKITKRGQNVTFRCDPISEHNRLYWYRQTLGQGPEFLTYFQNEAQLEKSRLLSDRFSAERPKGSFSTLEIQRTEQGDSAMYLCASSLRVSPYEQYFGPGTRLTVT.

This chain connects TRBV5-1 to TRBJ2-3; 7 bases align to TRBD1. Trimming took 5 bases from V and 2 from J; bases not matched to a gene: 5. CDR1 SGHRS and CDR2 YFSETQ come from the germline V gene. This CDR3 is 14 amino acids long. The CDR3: CASSWTGATDTQYF. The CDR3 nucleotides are TGCGCCAGCAGTTGGACAGGAGCCACAGATACGCAGTATTTT.

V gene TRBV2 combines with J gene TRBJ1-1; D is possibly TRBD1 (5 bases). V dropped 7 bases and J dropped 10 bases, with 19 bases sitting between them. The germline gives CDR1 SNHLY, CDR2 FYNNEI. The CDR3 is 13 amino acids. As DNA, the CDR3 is TGTGCCAGCACGTTGGAGGGACCCCAGAGAGCTTTCTTT. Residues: CASTLEGPQRAFF.

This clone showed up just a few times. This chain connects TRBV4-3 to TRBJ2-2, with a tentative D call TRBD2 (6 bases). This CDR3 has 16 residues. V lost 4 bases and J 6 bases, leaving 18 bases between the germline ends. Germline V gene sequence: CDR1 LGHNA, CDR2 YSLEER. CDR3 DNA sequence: TGCGCCAGCAGCCGCTCACTCCCCGGCGGGGCCGGGGAGCTGTTTTTT. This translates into CASSRSLPGGAGELFF.

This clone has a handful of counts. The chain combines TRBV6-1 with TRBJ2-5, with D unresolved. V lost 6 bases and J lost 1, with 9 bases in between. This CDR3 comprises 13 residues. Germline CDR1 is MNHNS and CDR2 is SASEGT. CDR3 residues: CASSPQIQETQYF. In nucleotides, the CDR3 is TGTGCCAGCAGCCCACAGATCCAAGAGACCCAGTACTTC.

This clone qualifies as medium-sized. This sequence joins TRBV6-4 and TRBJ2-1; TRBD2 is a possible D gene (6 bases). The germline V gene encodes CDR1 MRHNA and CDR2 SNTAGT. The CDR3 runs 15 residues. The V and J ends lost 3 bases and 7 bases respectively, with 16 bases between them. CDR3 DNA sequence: TGTGCCAGCAGTGAAGGCGGGGCAGAGAGTAATGAGCAGTTCTTC. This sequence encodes CASSEGGAESNEQFF.

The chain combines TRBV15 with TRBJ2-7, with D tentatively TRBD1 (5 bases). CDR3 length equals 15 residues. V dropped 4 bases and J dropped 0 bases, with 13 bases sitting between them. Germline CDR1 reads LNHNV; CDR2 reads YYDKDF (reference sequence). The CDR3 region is CATSKRQGSSYEQYF. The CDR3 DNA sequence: TGTGCCACCAGCAAGAGGCAGGGCTCCTCCTACGAGCAGTACTTC.